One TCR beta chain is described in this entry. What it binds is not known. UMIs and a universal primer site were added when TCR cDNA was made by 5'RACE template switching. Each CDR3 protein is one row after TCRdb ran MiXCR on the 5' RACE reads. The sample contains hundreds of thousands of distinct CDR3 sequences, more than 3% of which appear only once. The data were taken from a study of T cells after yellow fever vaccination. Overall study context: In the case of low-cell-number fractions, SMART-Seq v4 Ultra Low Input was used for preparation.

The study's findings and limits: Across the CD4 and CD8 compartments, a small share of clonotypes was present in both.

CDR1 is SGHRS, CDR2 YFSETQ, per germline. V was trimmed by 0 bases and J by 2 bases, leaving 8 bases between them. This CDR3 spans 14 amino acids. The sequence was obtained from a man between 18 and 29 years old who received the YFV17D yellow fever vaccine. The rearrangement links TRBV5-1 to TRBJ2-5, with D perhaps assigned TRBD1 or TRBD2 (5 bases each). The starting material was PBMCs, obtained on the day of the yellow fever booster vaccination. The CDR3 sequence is CASSLEGRQETQYF. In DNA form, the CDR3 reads TGCGCCAGCAGCTTGGAGGGACGGCAAGAGACCCAGTACTTC.